The 14 T cell receptor beta chains presented below share a single source sample, sequenced in a study of T cell repertoires in cytomegalovirus infection. One entry per CDR3 protein results from TCRdb running MiXCR on the reads. The table includes around 240,000 distinct CDR3 sequences, roughly 23% detected once. Sequenced input: CD8+ T cells from PBMCs. These receptor sequences come from a human donor in good health (CMV status not recorded). Some clones in this sample may be carry-over from other donors' samples.

V is TRBV6-1 and J is TRBJ2-5, with 10 bases aligning to TRBD1. The CDR3 consists of 13 residues. V was pared by 8 bases and J by 1 base, with 1 base of the junction left unmatched. Germline CDR1 and CDR2: MNHNS and SASEGT. The CDR3 region is CASRDRGQETQYF. DNA for the CDR3: TGTGCCAGCCGGGACAGGGGCCAAGAGACCCAGTACTTC.

The CDR3 DNA sequence: TGTGCCAGCAGCTCCTCGGGGGCTATCTATGGCTACACCTTC. Translating it yields CASSSSGAIYGYTF. The V call is TRBV7-9, the J call TRBJ1-2; D is perhaps TRBD1 (6 bases). Germline loops: CDR1 SEHNR, CDR2 FQNEAQ (reference sequence). Trimming removed 4 bases from V and 4 bases from J, with 13 bases in between. This CDR3 comprises 14 residues.

V is TRBV4-1 and J is TRBJ2-7; TRBD2 matches 7 bases. Losses at the gene ends were 4 bases for V and 6 bases for J; bases not matched to a gene: 9. Germline V gene sequence: CDR1 MGHRA, CDR2 YSYEKL. CDR3 length: 14 residues. The CDR3 DNA sequence: TGCGCCAGCAGCCCTGGGGGGGGTCCTTCCGAGCAGTACTTC. This gives the protein CASSPGGGPSEQYF.

This clonotype was counted a few times. The chain couples TRBV7-4 to TRBJ2-7; 8 bases align to TRBD1. V was pared by 4 bases and J by 0 bases, with 11 bases of the junction left unmatched. CDR3 length equals 17 residues. Germline CDR1 SGHVT, CDR2 SQSDAQ. The CDR3 DNA follows: TGTGCCAGCAGCTCCCCCCCCGGGACAGGCAGCTCCTACGAGCAGTACTTC. The encoded protein is CASSSPPGTGSSYEQYF.

This clonotype was seen many times. The chain employs TRBV12-3 or TRBV12-4 and TRBJ1-1, with D possibly TRBD1 on 6 matching bases. This CDR3 contains 16 residues. Trimming left V 7 bases short and J 5 bases short, with 23 bases between. CDR3 sequence: CASNYRSGVSGTEAFF. The CDR3 nucleotides are TGTGCCAGCAACTACCGATCAGGGGTGAGCGGGACTGAAGCTTTCTTT.

V usage is TRBV6-2 or TRBV6-3 and J usage is TRBJ2-1; D may be TRBD1 (6 bases). Germline CDR1 reads MNHEY; CDR2 reads SVGEGT. V lost 4 bases and J lost 4, with 17 bases in between. There are 16 residues in the CDR3. The CDR3 protein is CASSSRAGQIYNEQFF. In DNA form, the CDR3 reads TGTGCCAGCAGTTCGCGCGCCGGACAGATATACAATGAGCAGTTCTTC.

The chain combines TRBV29-1 with TRBJ1-1, with D unresolved. Trimming cost V 4 bases and J 2 bases, with 5 bases left between them. The germline CDR1 and CDR2 sequences are SQVTM and ANQGSEA. This CDR3 has 11 residues. CDR3: CSVAENTEAFF. DNA for the CDR3: TGCAGCGTTGCCGAAAACACTGAAGCTTTCTTT.

The rearrangement uses TRBV28 and TRBJ1-3, with TRBD1 as a possible D gene (5 bases). V lost 7 bases and J 0 bases, leaving 13 bases between the germline ends. CDR1 is MDHEN and CDR2 is SYDVKM in the germline V gene. The CDR3 extends over 15 amino acids. CDR3 DNA: TGTGCCAGCAATGAGGGACTGATCTCTGGAAACACCATATATTTT. Translation: CASNEGLISGNTIYF.

The V call is TRBV20-1, the J call TRBJ1-1; D is possibly TRBD1 (5 bases). The germline V gene encodes CDR1 DFQATT and CDR2 SNEGSKA (reference sequence). V was cut by 0 bases and J by 0 bases, with 11 bases left in between. There are 15 residues in the CDR3. Here the CDR3 DNA reads TGCAGTGCTAGAGATTTTACAGGCATGAACACTGAAGCTTTCTTT. Its translation is CSARDFTGMNTEAFF.

This clonotype was seen at least ten times. The rearrangement links TRBV10-3 to TRBJ2-7, with D perhaps TRBD2 (5 bases). This CDR3 contains 13 residues. Trimming cost V 6 bases and J 1 base, with 10 bases left between them. Germline CDR1 reads ENHRY; CDR2 reads SYGVKD. The CDR3 protein is CAISPGESYEQYF. CDR3 nucleotides: TGTGCCATCAGCCCCGGGGAGTCCTACGAGCAGTACTTC.

This clonotype has just a few counts. The rearrangement uses TRBV7-4 and TRBJ2-3; D unresolved. Trimming shortened V by 4 bases and J by 4 bases, and 6 bases separated the two germline ends. This CDR3 spans 12 amino acids. The germline CDR1 and CDR2 sequences are SGHVT and SQSDAQ. DNA of the CDR3: TGTGCCAGCAGCTCGTGGCCAGATACGCAGTATTTT. Translated: CASSSWPDTQYF.

The chain carries TRBV19 and TRBJ2-1; D is possibly TRBD2 (6 bases). Germline CDR1 is LNHDA and CDR2 is SQIVND (reference sequence). V lost 7 bases and J lost 2, with 18 bases in between. The CDR3 is 16 residues long. CDR3 loop: CASMPLGAGPYNEQFF. Written as DNA, the CDR3 is TGTGCCAGTATGCCACTCGGGGCGGGGCCCTACAATGAGCAGTTCTTC.

Ten or more counts support this clonotype. The V call is TRBV7-3, the J call TRBJ2-2; D uncertain. The germline V and J ends were trimmed by 2 bases and 1 base, with 8 bases remaining between them. The CDR3 covers 15 residues. CDR1 and CDR2 from the germline V gene are SGHTA and FQGTGA. The CDR3 DNA follows: TGTGCCAGCAGCTTATTCCCAGAGAACACCGGGGAGCTGTTTTTT. It specifies CASSLFPENTGELFF.

The table lists this clonotype with many counts. This chain uses TRBV11-2 with TRBJ2-5; D unresolved. Germline CDR1 is SGHAT and CDR2 is FQNNGV. Trimming cost V 5 bases and J 4 bases, with 8 bases left between them. The CDR3 spans 12 residues. The CDR3 spells CASSLRGETQYF. DNA of the CDR3: TGTGCCAGCAGCCTACGAGGAGAGACCCAGTACTTC.